The 26 T cell receptor beta chains below all came from one sample that was sequenced in a study of long-term antiretroviral therapy in people with HIV. Investigators performed immunoSEQ version v3.0 at survey level. Assay used: immunoSEQ multiplex PCR; TCRdb lists only in-frame clones, some missing. The table records more than 15,000 clones, 80% of them present only once. This specimen was unsorted PBMCs, taken 2.9 years after starting antiretroviral therapy. Receptors were obtained from a young woman with HIV.

This rearrangement joins TRBV5-1 to TRBJ2-2; 10 bases fit TRBD2. Looked up from germline, CDR1 is SGHRS and CDR2 is YFSETQ. This CDR3 is built from 20 residues. V was clipped by 5 bases and J by 5 bases; unmatched bases: 21. The CDR3: CASRKSAGGGLSFGTGELFF. The CDR3 nucleotides are TGCGCCAGCAGGAAGTCAGCGGGGGGGGGCCTAAGTTTTGGGACCGGGGAGCTGTTTTTT.

The gene calls are TRBV18 and TRBJ1-1; D is perhaps TRBD1 (5 bases). In germline, CDR1 is KGHSH, CDR2 LQKENI. The CDR3 consists of 14 residues. Trimming left V 3 bases short and J 2 bases short, with 10 bases between. CDR3 coding DNA: TGTGCCAGCTCACCTCAAGGGACTAACACTGAAGCTTTCTTT. It codes for CASSPQGTNTEAFF.

The genes are TRBV6-5 and TRBJ2-5; 11 positions agree with TRBD2. The V segment lost 6 bases and the J segment 5 bases; nucleotides outside the gene matches: 2. CDR3 size: 13 residues. Germline CDR1 is MNHEY and CDR2 is SVGAGI. The chain's CDR3 is CASSRTSGETQYF. CDR3 DNA: TGTGCCAGCAGCAGGACTAGCGGGGAGACCCAGTACTTC.

The chain recombines TRBV14 with TRBJ1-1; D unresolved. Trimming removed 0 bases from V and 4 bases from J, with 9 bases in between. Germline CDR1 is SGHDN and CDR2 is FVKESK. This CDR3 has 14 amino acids. This chain's CDR3 is CASSQDAYPTEAFF. The CDR3 bases are TGTGCCAGCAGCCAAGATGCCTATCCCACTGAAGCTTTCTTT.

The chain joins TRBV12-5 to TRBJ2-2; the match to TRBD1 covers 12 bases. The CDR3 runs 15 residues. From germline, CDR1 is LGHNT and CDR2 FRNRAP. V gave up 6 bases and J gave up 6 bases; unmatched junction bases: 5. Written as DNA, the CDR3 is TGTGCTAGTGGCGGGGACAGGGGGCCCGCCGGGGAGCTGTTTTTT. Its protein is CASGGDRGPAGELFF.

This chain links TRBV4-1 with TRBJ1-2; 8 positions match TRBD1. V lost 5 bases, J lost 4 bases, and 12 bases stayed unmatched. Germline CDR1 reads MGHRA; CDR2 reads YSYEKL. This CDR3 is built from 16 residues. The CDR3 is CASSSGGRQGVYGYTF. The CDR3 DNA reads as TGCGCCAGCAGCTCAGGGGGCAGACAGGGCGTCTATGGCTACACCTTC.

The CDR3 coding sequence is TGTGCCAGCAGCTTGTATCTTACCGGGGAGCTGTTTTTT. Residues: CASSLYLTGELFF. This sequence joins TRBV5-4 and TRBJ2-2, with no clear D. V shed 1 base and J shed 5 bases, with 6 bases lying between them. The CDR3 is made up of 13 amino acids. Germline-derived CDR1 and CDR2 are SGHNT and YYREEE (reference sequence). The whole variable domain, filled in from reference TRBV5-4 and TRBJ2-2, reads ETGVTQSPTHLIKTRGQQVTLRCSSQSGHNTVSWYQQALGQGPQFIFQYYREEENGRGNFPPRFSGLQFPNYSSELNVNALELDDSALYLCASSLYLTGELFFGEGSRLTVL.

The CDR3 spells CASSLRTGINTEAFF. The CDR3 region has the DNA TGTGCCAGCAGCCTCCGGACAGGGATTAACACTGAAGCTTTCTTT. V gene TRBV7-2 combines with J gene TRBJ1-1, with 8 bases fitting TRBD1. V shed 5 bases, J shed 2 bases, and the junction held 7 bases outside the gene matches. CDR1 SGHTA and CDR2 FQGNSA come from the germline V gene. This CDR3 spans 15 amino acids. The complete variable domain, with remaining parts taken from reference TRBV7-2 and TRBJ1-1, reads GAGVSQSPSNKVTEKGKDVELRCDPISGHTALYWYRQSLGQGLEFLIYFQGNSAPDKSGLPSDRFSAERTGGSVSTLTIQRTQQEDSAVYLCASSLRTGINTEAFFGQGTRLTVV.

CDR3 sequence: CASSVETQHNEQFF. The DNA for the CDR3 is TGTGCCAGCAGTGTCGAGACCCAACACAATGAGCAGTTCTTC. This chain joins TRBV2 and TRBJ2-1; D not certain. CDR1 SNHLY and CDR2 FYNNEI come from the germline V gene. The CDR3 extends over 14 amino acids. V was cut by 4 bases and J by 5 bases, with 12 bases left in between.

V usage is TRBV5-1 and J usage is TRBJ1-4, with D unresolved. Germline assignment: CDR1 SGHRS and CDR2 YFSETQ. This CDR3 is 15 amino acids long. V dropped 0 bases and J dropped 5 bases, with 11 bases sitting between them. CDR3 nucleotide sequence: TGCGCCAGCAGCTTGGAAGTAGGGTACAATGAAAAACTGTTTTTT. This translates into CASSLEVGYNEKLFF.

This chain links TRBV29-1 with TRBJ1-1; D call uncertain. Germline V gene lookup returns CDR1 SQVTM and CDR2 ANQGSEA. The CDR3 spans 12 residues. Trimming removed 6 bases at V and 0 bases at J, with 8 bases between. The DNA of the CDR3 is TGCAGCGTCGGGAAGATGAACACTGAAGCTTTCTTT. It yields the protein CSVGKMNTEAFF.

V gene TRBV5-1 combines with J gene TRBJ2-2, with no clear D. CDR1 and CDR2 (germline): SGHRS, YFSETQ. V was cut by 0 bases and J by 8 bases, with 20 bases left in between. This CDR3 comprises 17 residues. The CDR3 sequence: CASSLAATGNPRGELFF. The CDR3 coding sequence is TGCGCCAGCAGCTTGGCGGCGACCGGAAACCCTCGGGGGGAGCTGTTTTTT.

This clone was recorded only once. The V gene is TRBV6-5, the J gene TRBJ1-2, with D tentatively TRBD1 (5 bases). The CDR3 has 13 amino acids. The V gene lost 8 bases and the J gene lost 8 bases, with 18 bases spanning the gap. In germline, CDR1 is MNHEY, CDR2 SVGAGI. CDR3 residues: CASVGRGSGGYTF. In DNA, the CDR3 is TGTGCCAGCGTTGGTCGGGGCAGTGGGGGCTACACCTTC.

The chain has TRBV7-9 and TRBJ2-1, with a possible D match to TRBD2 (5 bases). The germline V gene has CDR1 SEHNR and CDR2 FQNEAQ (reference sequence). This CDR3 contains 16 residues. The V end was cut by 5 bases, the J end by 5 bases, with 19 bases between. Here the CDR3 reads CASSPIEGEGNNEQFF. CDR3 nucleotides: TGTGCCAGCAGCCCAATTGAAGGTGAGGGCAACAATGAGCAGTTCTTC.

The rearrangement joins TRBV19 to TRBJ1-2, with TRBD1 matching 7 bases. This CDR3 spans 13 amino acids. Trimming at V came to 7 bases and at J to 4 bases, leaving 6 bases not matched to a gene. Germline V gene data show CDR1 as LNHDA and CDR2 as SQIVND (reference sequence). The CDR3 DNA follows: TGTGCCAGTACGGAGGGGGCTCGCTATGGCTACACCTTC. This gives the protein CASTEGARYGYTF.

V is TRBV5-4 and J is TRBJ1-2, with D possibly matching TRBD1 (5 bases). The CDR3 covers 16 residues. Trimming stripped 4 bases from V and 6 bases from J, with 22 bases between. Germline V gene lookup returns CDR1 SGHNT and CDR2 YYREEE (reference sequence). In DNA, the CDR3 is TGTGCCAGCAGCCCCCACGGTGGGGCTCTTATGGATGGCTACACCTTC. Encoded protein: CASSPHGGALMDGYTF. The full variable domain, in which reference TRBV5-4 and TRBJ1-2 provide the parts outside the CDR3, is ETGVTQSPTHLIKTRGQQVTLRCSSQSGHNTVSWYQQALGQGPQFIFQYYREEENGRGNFPPRFSGLQFPNYSSELNVNALELDDSALYLCASSPHGGALMDGYTFGSGTRLTVV.

The chain employs TRBV9 and TRBJ1-2; D unclear. Trimming stripped 7 bases from V and 4 bases from J, with 8 bases between. The CDR3 runs 11 residues. The V gene's germline CDR1 is SGDLS and CDR2 YYNGEE. The CDR3 protein is CASATLYGYTF. In DNA form, the CDR3 reads TGTGCCAGCGCAACCCTCTATGGCTACACCTTC. Drawing the rest from reference TRBV9 and TRBJ1-2, the complete variable domain is DSGVTQTPKHLITATGQRVTLRCSPRSGDLSVYWYQQSLDQGLQFLIQYYNGEERAKGNILERFSAQQFPDLHSELNLSSLELGDSALYFCASATLYGYTFGSGTRLTVV.

The rearrangement links TRBV9 to TRBJ2-3; a possible D gene is TRBD1 (6 bases). Germline lookup yields CDR1 SGDLS and CDR2 YYNGEE. The CDR3 is 15 amino acids. V lost 0 bases to trimming and J lost 12 bases, with 20 bases between them. The CDR3 sequence: CASSVDGQGRFYQYF. The CDR3 coding sequence is TGTGCCAGCAGCGTAGATGGGCAGGGGCGATTTTACCAGTATTTT.

This clone has only one observation. The chain recombines TRBV13 with TRBJ2-1, with a possible D match to TRBD2 (5 bases). Germline assignment: CDR1 PRHDT and CDR2 FYEKMQ (reference sequence). V gave up 5 bases and J gave up 7 bases, with 15 bases separating them. This CDR3 region has 14 residues. The CDR3 here is CASSLRTPKNEQFF. The CDR3 DNA is TGTGCCAGCAGCCTCCGGACTCCTAAAAATGAGCAGTTCTTC.

CDR3 amino acids: CASSFRTGRDEKLFF. The CDR3 DNA sequence: TGTGCCAGCAGTTTCCGGACAGGGAGAGATGAAAAACTGTTTTTT. The chain employs TRBV27 and TRBJ1-4, with 8 bases aligning to TRBD1. The CDR3 runs to 15 residues. The V segment lost 3 bases and the J segment 6 bases; nucleotides outside the gene matches: 6. From germline, CDR1 is MNHEY and CDR2 SMNVEV (reference sequence).

The rearrangement uses TRBV6-1 and TRBJ1-6; no reliable D call. V lost 5 bases and J 2 bases, leaving 7 bases between the germline ends. Germline V CDR1 and CDR2: MNHNS, SASEGT. This CDR3 is 14 amino acids long. CDR3 sequence reads: CASSSGPYNSPLHF. The CDR3 bases are TGTGCCAGCAGTTCCGGTCCCTATAATTCACCCCTCCACTTT.

This chain joins TRBV9 and TRBJ2-3; D is ambiguous. CDR1 is SGDLS and CDR2 is YYNGEE in the germline V gene. This CDR3 has 12 residues. Between the trimmed V and J ends, which lost 4 bases and 2 bases, there was a span of 5 bases. This CDR3 is CASSPSTDTQYF. In DNA, the CDR3 is TGTGCCAGCAGCCCCTCCACAGATACGCAGTATTTT.

A single count supports this clone. The rearrangement joins TRBV19 to TRBJ1-5; D is ambiguous. In germline, CDR1 is LNHDA, CDR2 SQIVND (reference sequence). With 7 bases removed from V and 7 bases from J, the gap between germline ends came to 17 bases. This CDR3 has 14 residues. CDR3 nucleotides: TGTGCCAGTACGGACTTCGACGTCAACCAGCCCCAGCATTTT. It is translated as CASTDFDVNQPQHF.

CDR3 residues: CASSRDGRNEKLFF. CDR3 coding DNA: TGTGCCAGCAGTCGGGACGGACGAAATGAAAAACTGTTTTTT. J is TRBJ1-4 and V is TRBV5-7; TRBD1 is a possible D gene (5 bases). TRBV5-7 is an ORF; its function is uncertain. This CDR3 comprises 14 residues. Trimming left V 5 bases short and J 5 bases short, with 13 bases between.

This clone was seen more than once but under ten times. V and J are TRBV4-2 and TRBJ1-1, with a possible D match to TRBD1 (6 bases). The CDR3 is 14 amino acids. V lost 1 base to trimming and J lost 8 bases, with 14 bases between them. Germline V gene sequence: CDR1 LGHNA, CDR2 YNFKEQ. CDR3 region: CASSQGGQASEAFF. The CDR3 DNA sequence: TGTGCCAGCAGCCAAGGGGGGCAGGCGTCCGAAGCTTTCTTT.

The V and J genes are TRBV6-1 and TRBJ1-1; D not certain. The CDR3 has 13 residues. CDR1 is MNHNS, CDR2 SASEGT, per germline. Trimming stripped 6 bases from V and 1 base from J, with 9 bases between. CDR3 nucleotide sequence: TGTGCCAGCAGCCACACACCGAACACTGAAGCTTTCTTT. Protein product: CASSHTPNTEAFF.